Reported below is one T cell receptor (beta chain). Its antigen is not identified. Assay: immunoSEQ multiplex PCR; the TCRdb copy retains only in-frame clones and omits some. This table holds more than 70,000 clones, about nine tenths found once. These data are taken from a study of graft-versus-host responses after intestinal transplantation. This CDR3 region has 15 residues. Germline CDR1 and CDR2: SGHRS and YFSETQ. Trimming took 4 bases from V and 6 from J, leaving 17 bases between them. Study observations and caveats: Researchers found peak circulating GvH clone levels linked to early post-transplant HvG declines. The study found high graft-versus-host to host-versus-graft clonal ratios in allografts of patients with graft-donor T cell macrochimerism.

The source material was unstimulated CD4+ T cells sorted from spleen or lymph node cells, sampled before intestinal transplant. The gene calls are TRBV5-1 and TRBJ1-5, with a tentative D call TRBD1 (6 bases). The source of this sequence is a human donor who received an intestinal transplant. Written as DNA, the CDR3 is TGCGCCAGCAGCACGGGAACAGGGTTGGCTCAGCCCCAGCATTTT. Amino acid sequence: CASSTGTGLAQPQHF.